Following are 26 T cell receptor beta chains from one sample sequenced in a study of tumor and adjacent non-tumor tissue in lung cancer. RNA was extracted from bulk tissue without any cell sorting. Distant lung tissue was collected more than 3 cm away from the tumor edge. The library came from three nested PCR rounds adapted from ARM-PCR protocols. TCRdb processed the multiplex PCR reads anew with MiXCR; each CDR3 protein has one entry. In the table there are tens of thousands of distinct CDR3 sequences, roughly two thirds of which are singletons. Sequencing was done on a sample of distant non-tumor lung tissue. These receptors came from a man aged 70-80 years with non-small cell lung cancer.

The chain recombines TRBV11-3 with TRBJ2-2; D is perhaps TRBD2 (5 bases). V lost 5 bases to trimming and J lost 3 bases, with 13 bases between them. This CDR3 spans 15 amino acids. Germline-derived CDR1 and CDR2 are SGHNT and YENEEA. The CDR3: CASSLGDSDTGELFF. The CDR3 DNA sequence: TGTGCCAGCAGCCTGGGTGATAGCGACACCGGGGAGCTGTTTTTT.

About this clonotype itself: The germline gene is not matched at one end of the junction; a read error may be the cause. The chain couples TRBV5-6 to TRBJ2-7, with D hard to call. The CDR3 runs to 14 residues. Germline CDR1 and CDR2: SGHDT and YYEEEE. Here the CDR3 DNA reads TGTGCCAACAGCTTGTCTGGCCGAAACTACGAGCAGTACTTC. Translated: CANSLSGRNYEQYF. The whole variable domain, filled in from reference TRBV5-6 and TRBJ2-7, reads DAGVTQSPTHLIKTRGQQVTLRCSPKSGHDTVSWYQQALGQGPQFIFQYYEEEERQRGNFPDRFSGHQFPNYSSELNVNALLLGDSALYLCANSLSGRNYEQYFGPGTRLTVT.

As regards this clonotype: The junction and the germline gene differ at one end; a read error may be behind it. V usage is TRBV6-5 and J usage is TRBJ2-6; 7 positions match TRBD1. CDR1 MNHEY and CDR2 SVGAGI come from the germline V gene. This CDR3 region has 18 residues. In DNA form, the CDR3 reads TGTGCCAACAGTTATTCCCTACCGACAGGGACTGGGGCCAACGTCCTGACTTTC. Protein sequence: CANSYSLPTGTGANVLTF.

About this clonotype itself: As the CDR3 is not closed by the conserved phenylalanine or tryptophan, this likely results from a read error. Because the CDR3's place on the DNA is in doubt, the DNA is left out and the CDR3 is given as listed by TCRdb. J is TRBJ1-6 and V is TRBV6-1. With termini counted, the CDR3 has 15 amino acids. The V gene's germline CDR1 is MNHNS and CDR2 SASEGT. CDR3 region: CVSRPGTAANSPPHY.

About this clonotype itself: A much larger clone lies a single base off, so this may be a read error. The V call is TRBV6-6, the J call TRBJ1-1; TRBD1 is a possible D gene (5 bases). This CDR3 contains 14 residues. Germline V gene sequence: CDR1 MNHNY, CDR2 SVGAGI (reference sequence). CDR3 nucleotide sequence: TGTGCCAGCAGTGGGGCCGGAGGGAACATTGAAGCTTTCTTT. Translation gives CASSGAGGNIEAFF.

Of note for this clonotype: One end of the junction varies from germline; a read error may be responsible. CDR3 loop: CANRPKGWTTRYF. The CDR3 region has the DNA TGTGCCAACAGACCTAAGGGTTGGACGACCCGGTACTTC. The chain recombines TRBV12-3 or TRBV12-4 with TRBJ2-5; D uncertain. CDR3 size: 13 residues.

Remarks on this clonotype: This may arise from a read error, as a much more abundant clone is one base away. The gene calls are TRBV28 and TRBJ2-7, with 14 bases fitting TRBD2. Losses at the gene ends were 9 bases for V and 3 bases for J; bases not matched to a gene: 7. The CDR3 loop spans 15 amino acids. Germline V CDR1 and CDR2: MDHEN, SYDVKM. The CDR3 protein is CARSPGTSGSYEQYF. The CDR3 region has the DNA TGTGCCAGGAGTCCTGGGACTAGCGGGAGCTACGAGCAGTACTTC. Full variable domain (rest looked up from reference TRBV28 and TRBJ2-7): DVKVTQSSRYLVKRTGEKVFLECVQDMDHENMFWYRQDPGLGLRLIYFSYDVKMKEKGDIPEGYSVSREKKERFSLILESASTNQTSMYLCARSPGTSGSYEQYFGPGTRLTVT.

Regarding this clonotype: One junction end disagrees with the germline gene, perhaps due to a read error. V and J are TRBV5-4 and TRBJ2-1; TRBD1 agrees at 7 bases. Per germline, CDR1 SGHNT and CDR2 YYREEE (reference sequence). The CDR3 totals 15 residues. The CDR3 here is CTSSAQGYVGQQQFF. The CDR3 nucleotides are TGTACCAGCAGCGCACAGGGGTATGTAGGACAGCAACAGTTCTTC.

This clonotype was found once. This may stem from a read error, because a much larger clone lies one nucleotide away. The CDR3 sequence is CASSSERKKEQFF. CDR3 DNA: TGTGCCAGCAGCTCGGAAAGGAAAAAGGAGCAGTTCTTC. The chain couples TRBV5-4 to TRBJ2-1, with D hard to call. This CDR3 region has 13 residues. V lost 3 bases and J 10 bases, leaving 14 bases between the germline ends. Germline loops: CDR1 SGHNT, CDR2 YYREEE (reference sequence).

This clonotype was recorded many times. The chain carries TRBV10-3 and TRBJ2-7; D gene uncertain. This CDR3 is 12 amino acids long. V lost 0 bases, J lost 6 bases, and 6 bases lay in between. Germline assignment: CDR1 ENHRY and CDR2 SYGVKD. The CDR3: CAISESVSEQYF. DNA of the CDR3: TGTGCCATCAGTGAGTCGGTGAGCGAGCAGTACTTC.

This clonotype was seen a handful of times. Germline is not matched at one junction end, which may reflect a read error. CDR3 protein: CASRLAGGPGTGELFF. The CDR3 nucleotides are TGTGCCAGCAGACTAGCGGGAGGGCCGGGGACCGGGGAGCTGTTCTTT. The chain uses TRBV11-2 and TRBJ2-2, with 13 bases matching TRBD2. The CDR3 has 16 amino acids. Germline values: CDR1 SGHAT, CDR2 FQNNGV.

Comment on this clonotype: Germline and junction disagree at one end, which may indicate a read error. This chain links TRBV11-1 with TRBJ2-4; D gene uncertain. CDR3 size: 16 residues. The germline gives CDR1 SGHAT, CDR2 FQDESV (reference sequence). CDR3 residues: CASSQRPTFGKNIEYF. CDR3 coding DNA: TGTGCCAGCAGCCAACGGCCCACTTTTGGGAAAAACATTGAGTACTTC.

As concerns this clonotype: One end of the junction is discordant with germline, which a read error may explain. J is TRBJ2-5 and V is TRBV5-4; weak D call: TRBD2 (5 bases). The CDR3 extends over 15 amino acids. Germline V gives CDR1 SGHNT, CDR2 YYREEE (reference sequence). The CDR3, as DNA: TGTGCCAACAGCGGCAAAGGATGGGTCGAATATACCCAGTACTTC. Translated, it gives CANSGKGWVEYTQYF.

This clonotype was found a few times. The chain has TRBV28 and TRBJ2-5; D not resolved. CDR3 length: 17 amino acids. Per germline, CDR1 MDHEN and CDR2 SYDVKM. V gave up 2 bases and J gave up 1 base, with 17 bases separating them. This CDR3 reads CASSLGRSETLQETQYF. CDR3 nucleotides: TGTGCCAGCAGTTTAGGGCGGTCAGAAACCCTCCAAGAGACCCAGTACTTC.

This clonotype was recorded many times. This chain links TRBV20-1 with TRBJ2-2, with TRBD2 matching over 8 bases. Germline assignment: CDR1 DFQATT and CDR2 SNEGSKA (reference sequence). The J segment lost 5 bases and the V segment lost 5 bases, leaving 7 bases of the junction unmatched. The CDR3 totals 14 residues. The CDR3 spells CSARTSLITGELFF. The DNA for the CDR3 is TGCAGTGCTCGGACTAGCCTTATAACCGGGGAGCTGTTTTTT.

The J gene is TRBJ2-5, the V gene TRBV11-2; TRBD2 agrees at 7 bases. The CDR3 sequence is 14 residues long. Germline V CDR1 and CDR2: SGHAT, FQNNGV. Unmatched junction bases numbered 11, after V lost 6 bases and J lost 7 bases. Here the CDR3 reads CASRSWEGQWTQYF. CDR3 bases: TGTGCCAGCAGGTCCTGGGAGGGCCAATGGACCCAGTACTTC.

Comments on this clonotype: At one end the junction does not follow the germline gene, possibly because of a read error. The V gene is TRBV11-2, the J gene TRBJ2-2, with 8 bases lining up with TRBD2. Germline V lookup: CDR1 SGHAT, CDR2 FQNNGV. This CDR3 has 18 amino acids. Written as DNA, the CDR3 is TGTGCCAGCAGCCCTCCGGGACTACCGGGAGGGAGCACCGGGGAGTTGTTTTTT. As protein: CASSPPGLPGGSTGELFF.

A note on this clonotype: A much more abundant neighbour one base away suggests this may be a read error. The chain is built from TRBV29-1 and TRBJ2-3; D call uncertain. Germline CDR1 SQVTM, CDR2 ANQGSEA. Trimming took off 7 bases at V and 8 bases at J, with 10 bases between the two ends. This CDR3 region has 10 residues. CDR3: CSATRSTQYF. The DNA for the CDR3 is TGCAGCGCTACCCGTAGTACGCAGTATTTT.

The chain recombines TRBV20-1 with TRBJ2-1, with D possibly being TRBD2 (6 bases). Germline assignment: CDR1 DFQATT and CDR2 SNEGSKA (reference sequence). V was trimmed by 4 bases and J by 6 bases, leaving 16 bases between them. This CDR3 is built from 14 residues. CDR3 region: CSATAEGLGNEQFF. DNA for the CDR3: TGCAGTGCTACAGCGGAGGGGCTCGGCAATGAGCAGTTCTTC.

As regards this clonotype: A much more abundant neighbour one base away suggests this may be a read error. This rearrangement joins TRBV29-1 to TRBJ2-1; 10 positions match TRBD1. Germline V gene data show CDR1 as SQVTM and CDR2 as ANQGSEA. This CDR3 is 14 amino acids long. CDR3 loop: CSVLDRGLYNKQFF. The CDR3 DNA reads TGCAGCGTTTTAGACAGGGGGCTTTACAATAAGCAGTTCTTC.

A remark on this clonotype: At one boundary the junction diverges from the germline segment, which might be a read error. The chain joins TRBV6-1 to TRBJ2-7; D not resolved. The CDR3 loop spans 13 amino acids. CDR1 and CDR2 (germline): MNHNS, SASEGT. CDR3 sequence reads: CASRRPLTYERYF. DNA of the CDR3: TGTGCCAGCCGGCGACCACTGACCTACGAGCGGTACTTC.

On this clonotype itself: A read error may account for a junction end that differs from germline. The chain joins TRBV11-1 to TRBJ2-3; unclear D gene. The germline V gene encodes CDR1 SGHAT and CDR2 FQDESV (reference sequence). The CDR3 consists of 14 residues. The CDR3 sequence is CVSSVLCGTDTHYF. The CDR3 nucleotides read TGTGTCAGCAGCGTCCTGTGTGGCACAGATACGCATTATTTT.

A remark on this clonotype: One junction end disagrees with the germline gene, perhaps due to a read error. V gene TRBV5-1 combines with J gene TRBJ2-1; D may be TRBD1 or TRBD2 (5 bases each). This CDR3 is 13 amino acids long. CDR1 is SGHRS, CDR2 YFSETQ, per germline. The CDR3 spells CASSFSRGNEQFF. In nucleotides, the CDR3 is TGCGCCAGCAGCTTTAGCCGGGGCAATGAACAGTTCTTC.

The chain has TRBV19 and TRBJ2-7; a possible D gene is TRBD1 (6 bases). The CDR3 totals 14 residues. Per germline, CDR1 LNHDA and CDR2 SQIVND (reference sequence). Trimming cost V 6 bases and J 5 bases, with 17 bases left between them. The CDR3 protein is CASSPIGQLHEQYF. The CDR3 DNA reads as TGTGCCAGTAGCCCTATTGGACAGTTGCACGAGCAGTACTTC.

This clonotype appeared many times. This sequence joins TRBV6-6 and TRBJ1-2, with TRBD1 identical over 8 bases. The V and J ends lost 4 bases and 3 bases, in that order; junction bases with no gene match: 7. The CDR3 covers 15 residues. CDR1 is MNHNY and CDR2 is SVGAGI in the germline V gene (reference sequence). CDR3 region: CASSSLDRGDYGYTF. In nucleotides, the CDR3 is TGTGCCAGCAGTTCTCTCGACAGGGGAGACTATGGCTACACCTTC.

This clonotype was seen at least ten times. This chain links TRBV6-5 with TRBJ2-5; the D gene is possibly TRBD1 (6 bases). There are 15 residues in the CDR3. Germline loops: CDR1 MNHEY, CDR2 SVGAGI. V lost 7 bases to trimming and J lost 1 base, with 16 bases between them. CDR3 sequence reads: CASTLGVDSQETQYF. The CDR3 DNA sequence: TGTGCCAGCACCCTGGGGGTGGACAGCCAAGAGACCCAGTACTTC.